This is a list of T cell receptor beta chains from one sample in a study of blood T cell repertoires in COVID-19. Sequencing was performed with immunoSEQ multiplex PCR; in TCRdb, only in-frame clones are kept and a portion is missing. The sample has roughly 120,000 clones, about 81% seen once; the top ten hold approximately 7.9%. The sequenced sample consisted of peripheral blood. The receptors were gathered from a man between 70 and 80 years old with acute or convalescent COVID-19. CDR3s include the opening cysteine and the closing phenylalanine or tryptophan.

j_call v_call cdr3_aa
TRBJ2-2 TRBV29-1 CSGYLAGNTGELFF
TRBJ2-7 TRBV10-2 CASRRLTTSYEQYF
TRBJ1-5 TRBV7-9 CASSLGWGTSNQPQHF
TRBJ1-6 TRBV6-6 CASSYGRQGRNSPLHF
TRBJ1-6 TRBV7-3 CASRRQGSNSPLHF
TRBJ2-1 TRBV18 CASSSGTPMKQFF
TRBJ1-3 TRBV5-8 CASSAGQGLIGNTIYF
TRBJ2-7 TRBV29-1 CSVSQGVGEQYF
TRBJ1-5 TRBV6-6 CASSFDGGLTQPQHF
TRBJ2-7 TRBV5-1 CASSLGGQGQYF
TRBJ2-2 TRBV3-1/TRBV3-2 CASNYYGGDTGELFF
TRBJ1-5 TRBV4-1 CASSQSLQERAISPQHF
TRBJ2-5 TRBV6-5 CASRAPQGTQYF
TRBJ2-5 TRBV6-6 CASKLREETQYF
TRBJ2-1 TRBV12-3/TRBV12-4 CASSIGGHEQFF
TRBJ1-4 TRBV9 CASSVGQANEKLFF
TRBJ2-2 TRBV2 CASSADYNTGELFF
TRBJ2-2 TRBV3-1/TRBV3-2 CASSQGNRATGELFF
TRBJ1-1 TRBV5-5 CASSAKPGTGATEAFF
TRBJ1-2 TRBV2 CASRQKTGNGYTF
TRBJ1-3 TRBV24-1 CATSDFGEFGNTIYF
TRBJ1-5 TRBV18 CASSFSSPNSNQPQHF
TRBJ1-2 TRBV29-1 CSVGGGSYGYTF
TRBJ2-2 TRBV7-6 CASSLTGGVAGELFF
TRBJ1-1 TRBV19 CASSADRSTEAFF
TRBJ1-2 TRBV28 CASKGGDYGYTF
TRBJ2-3 TRBV9 CASSVGGGGTTTDTQYF
TRBJ2-4 TRBV28 CASSLYPSGVPLAKNIQYF
TRBJ2-1 TRBV3-1/TRBV3-2 CASSQERGGSEQFF
TRBJ1-2 TRBV20-1 CSASLGTTYGYTF
TRBJ2-5 TRBV6-5 CASSPMREGRETQYF
TRBJ1-1 TRBV11-1 CASSLGANTEAFF
TRBJ2-7 TRBV7-9 CASSFLRETPAYEQYF